This TCR beta chain was sequenced during a study of control samples from healthy donors and cancer patients. This clone appeared a few times. V dropped 3 bases and J dropped 3 bases, with 17 bases sitting between them. Germline V gives CDR1 GTSNPN, CDR2 SVGIG (reference sequence). The CDR3 extends over 15 amino acids. The data were produced by immunoSEQ multiplex PCR, yet TCRdb's version contains in-frame clones alone and is incomplete. The table lists 98,000 or so clones, about 88% of them singletons. The sequence came from a woman in her 70s in good health. The chain uses TRBV30 and TRBJ1-1, with TRBD1 as a possible D gene (6 bases). Sequenced material: blood. CDR3 nucleotide sequence: TGTGCCTGGAGGGTTTTGAGGGGGGCAGACACTGAAGCTTTCTTT. Its protein product is CAWRVLRGADTEAFF.